This TCR beta chain was identified during a study of blood T cell repertoires in COVID-19. Across the study: There were acute and convalescent COVID-19 samples, and they came from the United States, Italy and Spain. T cells, B-cell-depleted T cells, or PBMCs supplied cDNA or gDNA.

Trimming took 5 bases from V and 4 from J; bases not matched to a gene: 10. This CDR3 spans 16 amino acids. CDR1 is MNHEY and CDR2 is SMNVEV in the germline V gene (reference sequence). In the authors' methods: Scientists estimated how many nucleated cells there were by amplifying reference gene primers. The table came from immunoSEQ multiplex PCR; TCRdb's copy has only in-frame clones and leaves some out. Clone size and V and J calls were adopted from that table, with D and trimming inferred from the DNA. The sample carries about 110,000 clones, about 89% recorded once. The sample was peripheral blood. The chain uses TRBV27 and TRBJ2-1, with 8 positions matching TRBD1. The receptor was derived from a man aged 35 to 55 with acute or convalescent COVID-19. The CDR3 sequence is CASSPKPRTGYNEQFF. CDR3 DNA sequence: TGTGCCAGCAGTCCTAAACCGAGGACAGGGTACAATGAGCAGTTCTTC.